The text below deals with one T cell receptor (beta chain). Its antigen remains unknown. Germline V gene lookup returns CDR1 GTSNPN and CDR2 SVGIG (reference sequence). Trimming left V 0 bases short and J 5 bases short, with 10 bases between. The CDR3 covers 14 residues. These data are taken from a study of PD-1 blockade in classical Hodgkin lymphoma. The overall study: A 3 mg/kg intravenous dose of nivolumab was received by patients every 2 weeks. Study-level points and caveats: Complete responders' baseline diversity resembled that of newly diagnosed patients. Diminished baseline TCR diversity has been reported in newly diagnosed patients relative to healthy donors.

This sample's time point: cycle 4 day 1 (C4D1), after more than five weeks of nivolumab. Every patient was affected by relapse after autologous stem cell transplantation, while exposure to brentuximab vedotin was not uniform. Complete response, partial response or progressive disease made up the best responses. Produced via immunoSEQ multiplex PCR; TCRdb's table is partial and in-frame only. The data show some 93,000 clones, with 83% seen just once and approximately 17% held by the top ten. This chain links TRBV30 with TRBJ2-2, with unresolved D. This receptor was obtained from a human donor with classical Hodgkin lymphoma. The sample was peripheral blood mononuclear cells (PBMCs), taken before the fourth cycle of nivolumab. The CDR3 spells CAWSVPGWTGELFF. CDR3 sequence (DNA): TGTGCCTGGAGTGTACCTGGGTGGACCGGGGAGCTGTTTTTT.